Listed below are T cell receptor beta chains from one sample, sequenced in a study of shared clonotypes between healthy human individuals. Sequencing was performed with immunoSEQ multiplex PCR; in TCRdb, only in-frame clones are kept and a portion is missing. This table has about 380,000 clones, just over 95% appearing once. Sequencing was carried out using memory CD8+ T cells sorted from blood. The receptors shown here come from a man aged 25 to 40 in good health. Both conserved end residues are part of each CDR3. D genes are given only for firm matches. Size values are once, few and many counts, or a class for expanded clones, and some rows have none.

- | TRBD2 | TRBJ2-3 | TRBV18 | TGTGCCAGCTCACCTCTAGCGGACAACACAGATACGCAGTATTTT | CASSPLADNTDTQYF
- | - | TRBJ1-1 | TRBV28 | TGTGCCAGCAGCGACAGAACTGAAGCTTTCTTT | CASSDRTEAFF
- | - | TRBJ2-5 | TRBV9 | TGTGCCAGCAGCTTTGACACATACCAAGAGACCCAGTACTTC | CASSFDTYQETQYF
- | - | TRBJ2-1 | TRBV11-2 | TGTGCCAGCAGCTTTCGGGTCCTAACTAGCTCCTACAATGAGCAGTTCTTC | CASSFRVLTSSYNEQFF
- | - | TRBJ2-6 | TRBV7-8 | TGTGCCAGCAGCTTAGTCGGTACTGGGGCCAACGTCCTGACTTTC | CASSLVGTGANVLTF
- | TRBD2 | TRBJ2-3 | TRBV10-1 | TGCGCCAGCAGTGAAGTTGGTCTCGGGAGGGCTGGATCAGATACGCAGTATTTT | CASSEVGLGRAGSDTQYF
- | TRBD2 | TRBJ2-7 | TRBV6-6 | TGTGCCAGCAGTTACTCCGCGGGAGGCTCCTACGAGCAGTACTTC | CASSYSAGGSYEQYF
- | - | TRBJ2-1 | TRBV5-8 | TGTGCCAGCAGCTTGTTAACAGGCCCTCTAAGGAGGTTCTTC | CASSLLTGPLRRFF
- | TRBD2 | TRBJ2-2 | TRBV27 | TGTGCCAGCAGTACACTAGCGGGGGGGACCGGGGAGCTGTTTTTT | CASSTLAGGTGELFF
- | - | TRBJ2-5 | TRBV5-1 | TGCGCCAGCAGCGTGGCGGGCGAGACCCAGTACTTC | CASSVAGETQYF
- | TRBD2 | TRBJ2-5 | TRBV5-1 | TGCGCCAGCAGCTTGGGACTAGCGGGGAGACAAGAGACCCAGTACTTC | CASSLGLAGRQETQYF
- | - | TRBJ1-2 | TRBV11-1 | TGTGCCAGCAGCTTAGGTACAGACGGTGGCTACACCTTC | CASSLGTDGGYTF
- | TRBD2 | TRBJ2-2 | TRBV6-5 | TGTGCCAGCAGTTACTCGACTAGCCTGGCCGGGGAGCTGTTTTTT | CASSYSTSLAGELFF
- | - | TRBJ1-4 | TRBV7-9 | TGTGCCAGCAGCTTTCTCGAAACAACTAATGAAAAACTGTTTTTT | CASSFLETTNEKLFF
- | - | TRBJ2-7 | TRBV5-1 | TGCGCCAGCAGCTGGGATCCTTTCTACGAGCAGTACTTC | CASSWDPFYEQYF
- | - | TRBJ1-1 | TRBV6-5 | TGTGCCAGCAGTTACGACGGTTGGAAAGCTTTCTTT | CASSYDGWKAFF
- | - | TRBJ2-2 | TRBV10-2 | TGCGCCAGCAGTACTTTCACCGGGGAGCTGTTTTTT | CASSTFTGELFF
- | TRBD2 | TRBJ2-3 | TRBV10-1 | TGCGCCAGCGCTAGCGGGAGCCTGGCAGATACGCAGTATTTT | CASASGSLADTQYF
- | TRBD1 | TRBJ1-3 | TRBV6-6 | TGTGCCAGCAGTTACTCACCGACAGGGACCGGAAACACCATATATTTT | CASSYSPTGTGNTIYF
- | TRBD2 | TRBJ2-7 | TRBV10-3 | TGTGCCAGCCACGGCGGGGGGAGCTACGAGCAGTACTTC | CASHGGGSYEQYF
- | - | TRBJ2-3 | TRBV30 | TGTGCCTGGAGTGCGGGGGGCACAGATACGCAGTATTTT | CAWSAGGTDTQYF
- | TRBD2 | TRBJ2-3 | TRBV4-1 | TGCGCCAGCAGCCAAGATAAAGGGACTAACCGGAGGGCAGATACGCAGTATTTT | CASSQDKGTNRRADTQYF
- | - | TRBJ1-3 | TRBV28 | TGTGCCAGCAGCCCCAGGACACCTAACTCTGGAAACACCATATATTTT | CASSPRTPNSGNTIYF
- | - | TRBJ2-1 | TRBV27 | TGTGCCAGTTACGGACCCACCTACAATGAGCAGTTCTTC | CASYGPTYNEQFF
- | TRBD2 | TRBJ2-5 | TRBV10-3 | TGTGCCATCAGTGAGTCAGCGGGGGCGCCTGTAAGACAAGAGACCCAGTACTTC | CAISESAGAPVRQETQYF
- | TRBD1 | TRBJ1-4 | TRBV4-2 | TGTGCCAGCAGCCACCGGACAGGTGGTGAAAAACTGTTTTTT | CASSHRTGGEKLFF
- | - | TRBJ2-2 | TRBV29-1 | TGCAGCGTTGAAGGGGGGTGGAACACCGGGGAGCTGTTTTTT | CSVEGGWNTGELFF
- | - | TRBJ1-4 | TRBV2 | TGTGCCGGATTAGCGGGAGTGGCAACTAATGAAAAACTGTTTTTT | CAGLAGVATNEKLFF
- | TRBD1 | TRBJ2-7 | TRBV18 | TGTGCCAGCTCACCACCGGGACAGGGGGCTTACGAGCAGTACTTC | CASSPPGQGAYEQYF
- | - | TRBJ2-1 | TRBV5-1 | TGCGCCAGCAGCTTAAGCCCAGGATTCTCCTACAATGAGCAGTTCTTC | CASSLSPGFSYNEQFF
- | - | TRBJ2-5 | TRBV5-6 | TGTGCCAGCAGCGCAGGAGCGGTTAAGACCCAGTACTTC | CASSAGAVKTQYF
- | - | TRBJ1-1 | TRBV6-5 | TGTGCCAGCAGTTACTTTTTTGGGGCGGGTGAAGCTTTCTTT | CASSYFFGAGEAFF
- | TRBD1 | TRBJ2-7 | TRBV6-6 | TGTGCCAGCAGAGGAACCGGGACAGGGGGCAGGGAGCAGTACTTC | CASRGTGTGGREQYF
- | - | TRBJ1-1 | TRBV28 | TGTGCCAGCATCAAAGCGGGGGGCGAGACTGAAGCTTTCTTT | CASIKAGGETEAFF
once | - | TRBJ2-2 | TRBV28 | TGTGCCAGCAGTTTGTTTTCGTTGGGGACCGGGGAGCTGTTTTTT | CASSLFSLGTGELFF
- | TRBD1 | TRBJ1-1 | TRBV2 | TGTGCCAGTTCTTCAGGGGGGTCTGAAGCTTTCTTT | CASSSGGSEAFF
- | - | TRBJ1-2 | TRBV10-3 | TGTGCCATCAGTATGGACAGCGGCGTCTATGGCTACACCTTC | CAISMDSGVYGYTF
- | TRBD2 | TRBJ2-3 | TRBV9 | TGTGCCAGCAGCCCCAAGTCCGGGACTAGCGGGAGGGGCATTCGGGATACGCAGTATTTT | CASSPKSGTSGRGIRDTQYF
- | - | TRBJ2-1 | TRBV4-2 | TGTGCCAGCAGCCTCAACCCCTCTGGGGCGGGCAATGAGCAGTTCTTC | CASSLNPSGAGNEQFF
- | - | TRBJ2-2 | TRBV29-1 | TGCAGCGTTGAAGGGGGGAACACCGGGGAGCTGTTTTTT | CSVEGGNTGELFF
- | - | TRBJ1-3 | TRBV6-5 | TGTGCCAGCAAACAGGGACCGAGCTCTGGAAACACCATATATTTT | CASKQGPSSGNTIYF
- | TRBD1 | TRBJ1-5 | TRBV28 | TGTGCCAGCAGTTTGATCGGACAGGGGGTTCAACTCCCCCGTCAGCCCCAGCATTTT | CASSLIGQGVQLPRQPQHF
- | TRBD1 | TRBJ1-5 | TRBV28 | TGTGCCAGCAGTTCCGGGACAGGGTCCAATAGCAATCAGCCCCAGCATTTT | CASSSGTGSNSNQPQHF